This T cell receptor (beta chain) was retrieved from a study of blood T cell repertoires in COVID-19. The CDR3 sequence is 13 residues long. The germline V and J ends were trimmed by 5 bases and 1 base, with 8 bases remaining between them. From germline, CDR1 is LNHDA and CDR2 SQIVND (reference sequence). This clone was observed many times. The method was immunoSEQ multiplex PCR; TCRdb's version includes in-frame clones alone and lacks a portion of them. Of around 180,000 clones listed, around three quarters are singletons. Specimen: peripheral blood. V usage is TRBV19 and J usage is TRBJ1-1; D not certain. The sequence came from a man aged 60 to 69 with active or convalescent COVID-19. CDR3 sequence: CASSLNSNTEAFF. DNA of the CDR3: TGTGCCAGTAGTCTTAACTCGAACACTGAAGCTTTCTTT.